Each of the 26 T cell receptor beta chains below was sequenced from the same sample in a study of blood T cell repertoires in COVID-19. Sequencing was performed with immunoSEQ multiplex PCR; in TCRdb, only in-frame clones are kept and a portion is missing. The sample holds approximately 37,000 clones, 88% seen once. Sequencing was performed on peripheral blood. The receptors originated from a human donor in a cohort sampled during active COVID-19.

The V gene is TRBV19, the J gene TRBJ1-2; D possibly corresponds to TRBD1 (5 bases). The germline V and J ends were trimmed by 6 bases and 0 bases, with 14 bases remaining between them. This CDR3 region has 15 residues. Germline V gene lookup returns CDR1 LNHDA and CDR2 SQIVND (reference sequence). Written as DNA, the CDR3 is TGTGCCAGTAGCTATTCCGGGACTTCTAACTATGGCTACACCTTC. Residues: CASSYSGTSNYGYTF.

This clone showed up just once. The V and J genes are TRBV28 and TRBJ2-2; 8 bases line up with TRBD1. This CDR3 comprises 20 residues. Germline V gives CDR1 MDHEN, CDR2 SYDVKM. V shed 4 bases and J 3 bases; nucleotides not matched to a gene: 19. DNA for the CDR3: TGTGCCAGCAGTTCACCACGTTCCCTCGGGCGGACAGGGTACACCGGGGAGCTGTTTTTT. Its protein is CASSSPRSLGRTGYTGELFF.

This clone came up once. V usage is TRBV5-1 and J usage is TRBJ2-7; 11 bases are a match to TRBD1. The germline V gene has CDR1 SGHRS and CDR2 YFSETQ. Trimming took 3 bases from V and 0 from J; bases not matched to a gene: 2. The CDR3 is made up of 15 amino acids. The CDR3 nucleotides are TGCGCCAGCAGCTGGGGACAGGGGGGCTCCTACGAGCAGTACTTC. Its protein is CASSWGQGGSYEQYF.

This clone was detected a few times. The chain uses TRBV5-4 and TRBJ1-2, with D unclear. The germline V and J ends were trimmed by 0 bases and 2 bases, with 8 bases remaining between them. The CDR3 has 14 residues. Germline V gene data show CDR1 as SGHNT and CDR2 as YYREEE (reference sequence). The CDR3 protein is CASSLDSGNYGYTF. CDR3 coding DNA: TGTGCCAGCAGCTTGGACAGTGGGAACTATGGCTACACCTTC. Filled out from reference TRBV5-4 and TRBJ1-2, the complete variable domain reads ETGVTQSPTHLIKTRGQQVTLRCSSQSGHNTVSWYQQALGQGPQFIFQYYREEENGRGNFPPRFSGLQFPNYSSELNVNALELDDSALYLCASSLDSGNYGYTFGSGTRLTVV.

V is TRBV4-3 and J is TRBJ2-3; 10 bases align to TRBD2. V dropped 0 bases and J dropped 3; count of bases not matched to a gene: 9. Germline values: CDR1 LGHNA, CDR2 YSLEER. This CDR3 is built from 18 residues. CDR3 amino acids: CASSQDWGLAGVTDTQYF. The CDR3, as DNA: TGCGCCAGCAGCCAAGATTGGGGGCTAGCGGGGGTGACAGATACGCAGTATTTT.

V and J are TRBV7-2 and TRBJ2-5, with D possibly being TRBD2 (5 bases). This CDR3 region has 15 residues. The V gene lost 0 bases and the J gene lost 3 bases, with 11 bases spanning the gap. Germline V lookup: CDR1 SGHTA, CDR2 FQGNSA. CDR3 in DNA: TGTGCCAGCAGCTTAGCAGGGCTAGCTAAAGAGACCCAGTACTTC. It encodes CASSLAGLAKETQYF.

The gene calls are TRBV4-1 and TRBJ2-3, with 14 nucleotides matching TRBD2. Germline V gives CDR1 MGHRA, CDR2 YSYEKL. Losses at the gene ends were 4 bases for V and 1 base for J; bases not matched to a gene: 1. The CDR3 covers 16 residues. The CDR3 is CASSLGLAGGTDTQYF. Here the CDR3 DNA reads TGCGCCAGCAGCCTGGGACTAGCGGGAGGCACAGATACGCAGTATTTT.

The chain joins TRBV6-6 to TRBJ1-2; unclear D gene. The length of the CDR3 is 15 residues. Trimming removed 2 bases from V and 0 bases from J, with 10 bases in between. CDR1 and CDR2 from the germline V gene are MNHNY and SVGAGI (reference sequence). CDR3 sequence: CASSYPRTANYGYTF. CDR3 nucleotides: TGTGCCAGCAGTTACCCCAGAACAGCTAACTATGGCTACACCTTC.

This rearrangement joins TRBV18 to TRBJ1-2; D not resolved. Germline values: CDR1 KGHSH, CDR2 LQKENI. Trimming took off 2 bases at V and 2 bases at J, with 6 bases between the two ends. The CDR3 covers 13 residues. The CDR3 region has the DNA TGTGCCAGCTCACCATACAGAAACTATGGCTACACCTTC. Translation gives CASSPYRNYGYTF.

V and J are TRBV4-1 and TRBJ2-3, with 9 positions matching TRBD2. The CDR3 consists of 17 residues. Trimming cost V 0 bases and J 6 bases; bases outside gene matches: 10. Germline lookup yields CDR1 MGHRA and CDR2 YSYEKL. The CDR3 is CASSQDGAGGPPDTQYF. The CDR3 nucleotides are TGCGCCAGCAGCCAAGACGGTGCGGGAGGGCCTCCGGATACGCAGTATTTT.

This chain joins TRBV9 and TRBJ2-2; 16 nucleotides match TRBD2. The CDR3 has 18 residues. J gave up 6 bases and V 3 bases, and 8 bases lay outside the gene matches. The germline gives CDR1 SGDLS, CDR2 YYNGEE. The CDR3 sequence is CASSEETGLAGGSGELFF. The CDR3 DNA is TGTGCCAGCAGCGAGGAGACGGGACTAGCGGGGGGGTCCGGGGAGCTGTTTTTT.

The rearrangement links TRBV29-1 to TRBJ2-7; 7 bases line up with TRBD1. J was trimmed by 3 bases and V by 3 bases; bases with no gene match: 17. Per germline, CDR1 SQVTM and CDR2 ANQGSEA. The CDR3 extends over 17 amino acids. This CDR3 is CSVEDRWGKTGNYEQYF. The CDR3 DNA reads TGCAGCGTTGAGGACCGATGGGGGAAGACAGGGAACTACGAGCAGTACTTC.

Written as DNA, the CDR3 is TGTGCCAGTAGGCGTACCGGTACTGAAGCTTTCTTT. Protein: CASRRTGTEAFF. The V and J genes are TRBV19 and TRBJ1-1; D ambiguous. CDR3 length equals 12 residues. V lost 6 bases and J lost 5, with 10 bases in between. CDR1 is LNHDA and CDR2 is SQIVND in the germline V gene (reference sequence).

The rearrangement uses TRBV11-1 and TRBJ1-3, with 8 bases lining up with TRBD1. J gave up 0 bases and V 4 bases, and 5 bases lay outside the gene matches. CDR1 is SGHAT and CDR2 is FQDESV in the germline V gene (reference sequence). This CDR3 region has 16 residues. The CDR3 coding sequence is TGTGCCAGCAGCTCCGGGACAGGATCCTCTGGAAACACCATATATTTT. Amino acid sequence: CASSSGTGSSGNTIYF.

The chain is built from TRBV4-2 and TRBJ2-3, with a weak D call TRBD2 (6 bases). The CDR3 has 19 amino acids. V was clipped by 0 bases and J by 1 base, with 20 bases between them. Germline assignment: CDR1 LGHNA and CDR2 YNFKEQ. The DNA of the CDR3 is TGTGCCAGCAGCCAAGATCCCGGGACTCCCCGGTGGGGCACAGATACGCAGTATTTT. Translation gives CASSQDPGTPRWGTDTQYF.

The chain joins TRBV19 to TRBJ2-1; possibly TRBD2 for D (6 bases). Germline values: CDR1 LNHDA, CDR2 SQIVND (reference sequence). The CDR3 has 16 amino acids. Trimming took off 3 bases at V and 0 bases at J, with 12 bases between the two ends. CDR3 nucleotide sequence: TGTGCCAGTAGTATCGTGTCGGGGGTCTCCTACAATGAGCAGTTCTTC. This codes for CASSIVSGVSYNEQFF. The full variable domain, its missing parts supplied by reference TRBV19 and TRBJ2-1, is DGGITQSPKYLFRKEGQNVTLSCEQNLNHDAMYWYRQDPGQGLRLIYYSQIVNDFQKGDIAEGYSVSREKKESFPLTVTSAQKNPTAFYLCASSIVSGVSYNEQFFGPGTRLTVL.

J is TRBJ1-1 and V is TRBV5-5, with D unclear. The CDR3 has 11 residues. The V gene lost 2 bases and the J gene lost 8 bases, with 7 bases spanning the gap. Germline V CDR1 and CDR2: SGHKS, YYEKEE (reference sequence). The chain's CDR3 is CASSFPTEAFF. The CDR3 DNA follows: TGTGCCAGCAGCTTTCCTACCGAAGCTTTCTTT.

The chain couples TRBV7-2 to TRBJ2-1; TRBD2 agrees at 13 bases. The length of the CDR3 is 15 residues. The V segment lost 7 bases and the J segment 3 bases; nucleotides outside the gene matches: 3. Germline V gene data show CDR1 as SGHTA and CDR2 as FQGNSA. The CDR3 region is CASKRTSGSYNEQFF. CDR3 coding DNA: TGTGCCAGCAAGAGGACTAGCGGGAGCTACAATGAGCAGTTCTTC.

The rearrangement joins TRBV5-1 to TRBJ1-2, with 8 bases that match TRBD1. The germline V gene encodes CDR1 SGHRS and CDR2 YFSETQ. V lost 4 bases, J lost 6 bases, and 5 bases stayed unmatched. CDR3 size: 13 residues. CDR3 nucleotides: TGCGCCAGCAGCCGGGACAGGATAGATGGCTACACCTTC. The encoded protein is CASSRDRIDGYTF. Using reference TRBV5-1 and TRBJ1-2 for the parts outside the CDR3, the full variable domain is KAGVTQTPRYLIKTRGQQVTLSCSPISGHRSVSWYQQTPGQGLQFLFEYFSETQRNKGNFPGRFSGRQFSNSRSEMNVSTLELGDSALYLCASSRDRIDGYTFGSGTRLTVV.

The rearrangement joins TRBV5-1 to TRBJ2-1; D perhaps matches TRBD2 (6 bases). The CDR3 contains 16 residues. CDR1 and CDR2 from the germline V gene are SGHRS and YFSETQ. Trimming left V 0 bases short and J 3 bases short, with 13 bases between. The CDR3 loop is CASSLAGGASYNEQFF. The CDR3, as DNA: TGCGCCAGCAGCTTGGCCGGCGGGGCGAGCTACAATGAGCAGTTCTTC.

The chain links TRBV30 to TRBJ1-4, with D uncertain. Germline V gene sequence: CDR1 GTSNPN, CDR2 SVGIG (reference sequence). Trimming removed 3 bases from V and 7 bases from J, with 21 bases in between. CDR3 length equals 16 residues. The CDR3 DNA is TGTGCCTGGAGCTTGTCCCGGACTACCCCGGGTGAAAAACTGTTTTTT. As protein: CAWSLSRTTPGEKLFF.

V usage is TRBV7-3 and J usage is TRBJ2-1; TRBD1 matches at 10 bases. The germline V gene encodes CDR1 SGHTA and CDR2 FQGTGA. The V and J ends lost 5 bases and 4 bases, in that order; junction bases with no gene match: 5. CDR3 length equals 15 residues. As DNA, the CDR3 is TGTGCCAGCAGCCACAGGGGACAGGGGTACAATGAGCAGTTCTTC. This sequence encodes CASSHRGQGYNEQFF.

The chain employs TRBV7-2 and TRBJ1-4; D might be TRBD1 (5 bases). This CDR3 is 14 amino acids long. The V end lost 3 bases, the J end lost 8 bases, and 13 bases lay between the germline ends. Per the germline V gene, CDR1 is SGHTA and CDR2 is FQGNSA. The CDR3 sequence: CASSFGGGEEKLFF. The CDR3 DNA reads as TGTGCCAGCAGCTTCGGGGGGGGAGAAGAAAAACTGTTTTTT. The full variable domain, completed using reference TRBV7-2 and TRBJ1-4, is GAGVSQSPSNKVTEKGKDVELRCDPISGHTALYWYRQSLGQGLEFLIYFQGNSAPDKSGLPSDRFSAERTGGSVSTLTIQRTQQEDSAVYLCASSFGGGEEKLFFGSGTQLSVL.

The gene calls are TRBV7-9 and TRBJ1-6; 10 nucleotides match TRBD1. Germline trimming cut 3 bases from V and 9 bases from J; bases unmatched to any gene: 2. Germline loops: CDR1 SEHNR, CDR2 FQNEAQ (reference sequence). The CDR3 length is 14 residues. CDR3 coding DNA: TGTGCCAGCAGCTTGGGACAGGGGAGTTCACCCCTCCACTTT. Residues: CASSLGQGSSPLHF.

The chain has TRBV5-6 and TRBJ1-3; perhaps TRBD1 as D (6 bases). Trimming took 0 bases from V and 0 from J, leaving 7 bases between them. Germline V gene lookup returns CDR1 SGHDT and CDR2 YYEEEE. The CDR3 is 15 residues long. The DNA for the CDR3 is TGTGCCAGCAGCTTGGGGACAGTCTCTGGAAACACCATATATTTT. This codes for CASSLGTVSGNTIYF.

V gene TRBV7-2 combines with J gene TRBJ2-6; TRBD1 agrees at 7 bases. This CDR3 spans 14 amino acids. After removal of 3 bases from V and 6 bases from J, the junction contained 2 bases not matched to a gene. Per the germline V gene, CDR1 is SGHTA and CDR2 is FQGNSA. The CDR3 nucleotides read TGTGCCAGCAGCTTCGGACAGGCGGCCAACGTCCTGACTTTC. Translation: CASSFGQAANVLTF.